This T cell receptor beta chain was obtained from a study of T cell repertoires in cytomegalovirus infection (dated by TCRdb to about 2019). About the study as a whole: Donor HLA type was relevant to the analysis, because carriage of CMV infection together with the matching HLA type was indicated by public TCR beta signatures. Findings and caveats that apply to the study as a whole: The ex vivo response was dominated by HLA-C-restricted CMV-specific TCR beta clonotypes, and the single most frequent clonotype in two of eight donors was supplied by these HLA-C-restricted clonotypes. Carriers of CMV infection plus the relevant HLA type were discriminated by the cumulative frequency of public TCR beta family members in the study cohort and in an independent approximately 400-donor cohort.

V trim: 4 bases; J trim: 6 bases; unmatched bases: 10. The CDR3 covers 15 residues, taking in both the cysteine and the phenylalanine. Solely the CDR3 DNA is kept, with 45 bases framed from the first base. CDR1 is given as SGHVS and CDR2 as FQNEAQ, both from the germline V gene. This clonotype was recorded at least ten times. Its antigen is currently not known. The input lacks base qualities; no much larger clone sits a single base away. The sample was run on an Illumina HiSeq 1500. The public sequencing data were trimmed at Q25 with fastp and processed into clonotypes with MiXCR by TCRdb, which kept only in-frame beta chains. Rows with a matching CDR3 protein are joined into one entry that keeps the most common DNA and genes. The sample records some 300,000 distinct CDR3 sequences, roughly a tenth of which are singletons. Of the sample, more than 2.5% is held by the ten largest clones.

The sequenced material came from PBMCs. The V and J genes are TRBV7-8 and TRBJ2-7, with TRBD1 identical over 9 junction bases. This TCR derives from a human donor in good health (CMV status not recorded). Some clones in this sample may be carry-over from other donors' samples. The DNA is TGTGCCAGCAGCTCAACAGGGGGCTCGATGGGCGAGCAGTACTTC. Its coded protein is CASSSTGGSMGEQYF.